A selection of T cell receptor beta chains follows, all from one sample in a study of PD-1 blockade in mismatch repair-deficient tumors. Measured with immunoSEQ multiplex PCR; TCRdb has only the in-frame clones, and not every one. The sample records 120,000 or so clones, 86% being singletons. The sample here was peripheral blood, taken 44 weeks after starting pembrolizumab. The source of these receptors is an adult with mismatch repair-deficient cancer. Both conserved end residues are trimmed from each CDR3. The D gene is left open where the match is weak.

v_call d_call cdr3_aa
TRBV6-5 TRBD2 ASSYSRTRGTDTQY
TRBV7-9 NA ASSRQILGYNEQF
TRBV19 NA ASSIALYRETVLKTDTQY
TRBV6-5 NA ASSWGTPNPSEKLF
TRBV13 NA ASSLSFPKTNEKLF
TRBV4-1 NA ASSQETGTGANVLT
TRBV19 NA ASSMSGAEEQY
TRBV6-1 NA ASMKGAGANVLT
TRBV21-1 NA ASIPGQGGDYGYT
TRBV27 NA ASSSSRERADTQY
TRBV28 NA ASSFIGTAETQY
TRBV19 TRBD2 ASREGPGTSGSGNEQF
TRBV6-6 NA ASSSGFRELTAEQY
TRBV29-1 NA SVDYGMNTEAF
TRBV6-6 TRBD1 ATHRTGAYNEQF
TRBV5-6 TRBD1 ASSPKDRADYGYT
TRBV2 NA ASSGGQPNQPQH
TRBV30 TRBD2 AWSYPGLAGGREQF
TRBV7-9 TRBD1 ASSFDQGAGGYT
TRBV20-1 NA SARQGREQF
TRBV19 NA ATQNGVYNEQF
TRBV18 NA ASSPQGLGSYNEQF
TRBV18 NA ASSPLGRGRETQY
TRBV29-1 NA SVDDTRYGYT
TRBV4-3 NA ASSQDSFRGDNEQF
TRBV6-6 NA ASSYLPRSSTDTQY
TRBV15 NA ATSRGGNPYEQY
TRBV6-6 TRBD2 ASLGLAGGRETQY
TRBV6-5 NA ASSPGLRDQPQH
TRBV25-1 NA ASSEWGASGANVLT
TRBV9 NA ASSVGGRINEKLF
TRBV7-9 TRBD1 ASSFTGTVGF
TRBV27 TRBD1 ASRTGTVASTDTQY
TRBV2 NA ASSTRAGMSNQPQH
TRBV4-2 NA ASSQASEQY
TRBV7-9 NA ASTRVYGRSSGANVLT